The rows below give T cell receptor beta chains drawn from one sample of a study of blood T cell repertoires in COVID-19. Using immunoSEQ multiplex PCR, the repertoire was profiled, and TCRdb retains in-frame clones only, with some absent. The sample holds roughly 130,000 clones, 84% seen once. What was sequenced was PBMCs or T cells enriched from blood (not recorded which). The receptors stem from a young woman who had recovered from COVID-19. Both conserved end residues are part of each CDR3. A D gene is named only where the DNA matches it firmly. Rows may omit the clone size; those that give it use once, few, many or a size class.

cdr3_length d_call j_call clone_size v_call cdr3_aa
17 TRBD1 TRBJ2-7 once TRBV24-1 CATSDWGTGRNSYEQYF
16 TRBD2 TRBJ2-7 few TRBV7-9 CASSPPRGTSVYEQYF
12 . TRBJ2-7 . TRBV5-6 CASSLTEYEQYF
19 TRBD2 TRBJ2-3 . TRBV3-1/TRBV3-2 CASSHARRGGTSGTDTQYF
15 TRBD1 TRBJ1-4 . TRBV2 CASTKGGQANEKLFF
15 . TRBJ1-3 . TRBV27 CASSLRQPSGNTIYF
16 TRBD2 TRBJ2-1 once TRBV29-1 CSVGGGSLLRDNEQFF
14 . TRBJ1-1 . TRBV5-4 CASSLATVNTEAFF
14 . TRBJ1-2 . TRBV2 CASKRTDTYYGYTF
12 . TRBJ2-2 . TRBV27 CASKSGAGELFF
18 TRBD1 TRBJ1-5 . TRBV28 CASSLRLGRGKGNQPQHF
15 TRBD1 TRBJ2-7 . TRBV19 CASSIRGTGTYEQYF
15 . TRBJ1-4 . TRBV7-6 CASSLMRSSGEKLFF
12 . TRBJ1-2 . TRBV9 CASRLPGGGYTF
14 . TRBJ1-1 once TRBV28 CASNRVLMNTEAFF
14 TRBD1 TRBJ2-5 . TRBV5-4 CASSFRQGQETQYF
11 . TRBJ1-2 . TRBV7-2 CASSLSTSYTF
12 . TRBJ2-5 . TRBV30 CAWSPGERAQYF
15 . TRBJ2-7 . TRBV28 CASSLSGRPPYEQYF
16 . TRBJ1-5 . TRBV19 CASSTAPSRGNQPQHF
18 TRBD2 TRBJ2-2 . TRBV7-6 CASSLVGIAGAGTGELFF
14 . TRBJ2-5 . TRBV5-4 CASSLDTGVRAQYF
14 . TRBJ2-7 . TRBV5-1 CASSLGRQGGEQYF
15 . TRBJ2-1 . TRBV15 CATSAPGVPYNEQFF
15 . TRBJ1-2 . TRBV7-9 CASRNPRAPLYGYTF
14 TRBD1 TRBJ1-2 . TRBV28 CASTPDREISGYTF
13 . TRBJ2-5 . TRBV19 CASSIELAGTQYF
15 TRBD1 TRBJ1-6 few TRBV7-2 CASNKSGQGNSPLHF
13 . TRBJ1-2 . TRBV19 CASSMVGAYGYTF
14 TRBD2 TRBJ2-7 . TRBV6-5 CASTDSGSKDEQYF
18 TRBD2 TRBJ2-4 . TRBV27 CASSTTIGREAAKNIQYF
15 . TRBJ1-1 once TRBV5-1 CASSLTGSAGTEAFF
13 . TRBJ2-7 . TRBV19 CASSETVSYEQYF
16 . TRBJ1-1 . TRBV4-3 CASSQSPYGGSTEAFF
16 . TRBJ2-7 . TRBV21-1 CASRHELAGAIYEQYF
14 . TRBJ2-1 . TRBV5-1 CASSSSSSYNEQFF
17 . TRBJ2-7 . TRBV5-3 CARSFGVLDRPSYEQYF
16 TRBD1 TRBJ1-2 . TRBV4-2 CASSRNRQGENYGYTF
16 TRBD1 TRBJ2-7 . TRBV10-3 CAISQMGGTGAYEQYF
15 . TRBJ2-1 once TRBV11-2 CASSPYPGEGNEQFF